The rows below give T cell receptor beta chains drawn from one sample of a study of CD8+CD57+ T cells in acquired aplastic anemia. TCRdb re-analysed the reads in MiXCR, keeping a single row per CDR3 protein. In the table there are roughly 220,000 distinct CDR3 sequences, about 62% of which are singletons. Sequencing input: sorted CD4+, CD8+, or CD8+CD57+ T cells (not recorded which) from PBMCs. The receptors come from a human donor with aplastic anemia. The CDR3 runs from the conserved cysteine through the conserved F or W. Fields, in order: J gene, V gene, D gene, clone size, CDR3 protein, CDR3 DNA. A D gene is named only where the DNA matches it firmly. Size is omitted from some rows. Given values are once, few, many or a class for expanded clones.

j_call: TRBJ2-7; v_call: TRBV2; d_call: TRBD1; clone_size: NA; cdr3_aa: CASSEVGQGAEQYF; cdr3_nt: TGTGCCAGCAGTGAAGTGGGACAGGGAGCCGAGCAGTACTTC
j_call: TRBJ1-1; v_call: TRBV2; d_call: TRBD1; clone_size: few; cdr3_aa: CASSQTGAITEAFF; cdr3_nt: TGTGCCAGCAGCCAGACAGGGGCCATCACTGAAGCTTTCTTT
j_call: TRBJ1-5; v_call: TRBV12-3/TRBV12-4; d_call: TRBD1; clone_size: NA; cdr3_aa: CASSWTGGGNQPQHF; cdr3_nt: TGTGCCAGCAGCTGGACAGGGGGTGGCAATCAGCCCCAGCATTTT
j_call: TRBJ1-1; v_call: TRBV7-2; d_call: NA; clone_size: NA; cdr3_aa: CASSHPQVNIEAFF; cdr3_nt: TGTGCCAGCAGCCACCCTCAGGTGAACATTGAAGCTTTCTTT
j_call: TRBJ1-4; v_call: TRBV19; d_call: NA; clone_size: NA; cdr3_aa: CASSIVWSNEKLFF; cdr3_nt: TGTGCCAGTAGTATAGTTTGGTCTAATGAAAAACTGTTTTTT
j_call: TRBJ1-2; v_call: TRBV24-1; d_call: NA; clone_size: NA; cdr3_aa: CATSDSEGLNYGYTF; cdr3_nt: TGTGCCACCAGTGATTCAGAAGGACTAAACTATGGCTACACCTTC
j_call: TRBJ1-5; v_call: TRBV25-1; d_call: NA; clone_size: NA; cdr3_aa: CASSFLYSNQPQHF; cdr3_nt: TGTGCCAGCAGCTTCCTGTATAGCAATCAGCCCCAGCATTTT
j_call: TRBJ1-1; v_call: TRBV5-8; d_call: TRBD1; clone_size: NA; cdr3_aa: CASSPGGRDTEAFF; cdr3_nt: TGTGCCAGCAGCCCAGGGGGACGGGACACTGAAGCTTTCTTT
j_call: TRBJ1-3; v_call: TRBV19; d_call: TRBD1; clone_size: NA; cdr3_aa: CASSVPTGGSGNTIYF; cdr3_nt: TGTGCCAGTAGTGTTCCCACAGGGGGCAGTGGAAACACCATATATTTT
j_call: TRBJ2-1; v_call: TRBV15; d_call: TRBD1; clone_size: NA; cdr3_aa: CATSSSRSGQVFDEQFF; cdr3_nt: TGTGCCACCAGCAGCTCCAGGTCGGGACAGGTCTTTGATGAGCAGTTCTTC
j_call: TRBJ1-2; v_call: TRBV7-9; d_call: NA; clone_size: NA; cdr3_aa: CASSLDGANYGYTF; cdr3_nt: TGTGCCAGCAGCTTAGATGGGGCTAACTATGGCTACACCTTC
j_call: TRBJ2-3; v_call: TRBV15; d_call: TRBD1; clone_size: NA; cdr3_aa: CATSRKTGDATDTQYF; cdr3_nt: TGTGCCACCAGCAGAAAGACAGGGGATGCGACAGATACGCAGTATTTT
j_call: TRBJ1-2; v_call: TRBV5-6; d_call: NA; clone_size: many; cdr3_aa: CASSFPAEGRWGYTF; cdr3_nt: TGTGCCAGCAGCTTCCCGGCGGAGGGTCGGTGGGGCTACACCTTC
j_call: TRBJ1-2; v_call: TRBV20-1; d_call: NA; clone_size: once; cdr3_aa: CSATQGTNYGYTF; cdr3_nt: TGCAGTGCAACGCAGGGTACTAACTATGGCTACACCTTC
j_call: TRBJ2-3; v_call: TRBV6-4; d_call: TRBD2; clone_size: few; cdr3_aa: CASSETAGGSDTQYF; cdr3_nt: TGTGCCAGCAGTGAGACAGCGGGGGGTTCAGATACGCAGTATTTT
j_call: TRBJ1-1; v_call: TRBV9; d_call: NA; clone_size: NA; cdr3_aa: CASSVVMNTEAFF; cdr3_nt: TGTGCCAGCAGCGTAGTTATGAACACTGAAGCTTTCTTT
j_call: TRBJ1-5; v_call: TRBV19; d_call: NA; clone_size: NA; cdr3_aa: CASSTGQPYQPQHF; cdr3_nt: TGTGCCAGTAGTACGGGGCAGCCATATCAGCCCCAGCATTTT
j_call: TRBJ1-2; v_call: TRBV7-8; d_call: NA; clone_size: NA; cdr3_aa: CASSLGGRFYGYTF; cdr3_nt: TGTGCCAGCAGCTTAGGGGGCAGATTCTATGGCTACACCTTC